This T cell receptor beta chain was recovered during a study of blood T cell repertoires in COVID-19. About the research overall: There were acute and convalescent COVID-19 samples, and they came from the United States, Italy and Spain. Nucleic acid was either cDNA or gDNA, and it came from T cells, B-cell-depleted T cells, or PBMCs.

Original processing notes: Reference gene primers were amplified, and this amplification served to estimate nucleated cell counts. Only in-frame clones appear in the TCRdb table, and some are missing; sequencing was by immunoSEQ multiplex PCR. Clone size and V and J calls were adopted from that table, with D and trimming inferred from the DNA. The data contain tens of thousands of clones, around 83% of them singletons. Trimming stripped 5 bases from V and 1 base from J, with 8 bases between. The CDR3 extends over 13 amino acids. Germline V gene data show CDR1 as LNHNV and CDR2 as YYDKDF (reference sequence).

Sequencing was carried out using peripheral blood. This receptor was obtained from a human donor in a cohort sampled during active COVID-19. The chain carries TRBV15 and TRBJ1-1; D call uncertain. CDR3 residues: CATSVQTNTEAFF. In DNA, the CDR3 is TGTGCCACCAGCGTACAGACGAACACTGAAGCTTTCTTT.